This T cell receptor (beta chain) originates from a study of blood T cells in healthy people across ages. The study, taken as a whole, reports: Per million T cells, TCR beta diversity dropped roughly linearly as age increased. Higher diversity, along with more naive CD4+ cells, distinguished long-lived donors from aged donors.

The second PCR ran 7 to 11 cycles with a sample-barcoded 5' primer and J-beta primers. Researchers report that a template-switch adaptor with 12 random nucleotides tagged each cDNA molecule. TCRdb recomputed calls from the 5' RACE reads with MiXCR, one row per CDR3 protein. The sample has roughly 1.4 million distinct CDR3 sequences, approximately 59% seen once; the top ten hold over 5%. With regard to this clonotype: The antigen is undetermined.

Per the germline V gene, CDR1 is MGHRA and CDR2 is YSYEKL. Deletions cut 4 bases from V and 6 bases from J, with 17 bases between. The CDR3 contains 15 residues. The source of this sequence is a young man in good health. The sequenced sample consisted of blood. The chain couples TRBV4-1 to TRBJ2-3; a weak D match, TRBD2 (6 bases). The CDR3 region is CASSPHGSSADTQYF. The DNA for the CDR3 is TGCGCCAGCAGCCCACACGGGAGTTCAGCGGATACGCAGTATTTT.